The sequence of this T cell receptor (beta chain) was determined in a study of blood T cell repertoires in COVID-19. As for the study in general: PBMCs, B-cell-depleted T cells, or T cells provided the cDNA or gDNA that made up the material.

The study drew participants aged about 18 to 89 years from some 25 US areas. Assignments of participants to cohorts depended upon their own reported clinical history. How the authors handled the data: Estimation of nucleated cell counts relied on the amplification of reference gene primers. Measured with immunoSEQ multiplex PCR; TCRdb has only the in-frame clones, and not every one. The V and J calls and clone size come from that table; D and trimming were worked out from the DNA. The profile shows under 200,000 clones, about 83% of them singletons. CDR3 length: 13 residues. The V gene lost 5 bases and the J gene lost 3 bases, with 11 bases spanning the gap. Germline assignment: CDR1 SGDLS and CDR2 YYNGEE.

The chain couples TRBV9 to TRBJ1-2; D remains ambiguous. The specimen was PBMCs or T cells enriched from blood (not recorded which). This clonotype was sampled from a woman aged 45 to 65 in a cohort exposed to, infected with or recovered from COVID-19 (not recorded which). In nucleotides, the CDR3 is TGTGCCAGCAGTCTAACTCAAGACTATGGCTACACCTTC. Its protein product is CASSLTQDYGYTF.